This T cell receptor beta chain is from a study of blood T cell repertoires in COVID-19. On the study more broadly: Italy, Spain and the United States were the sources of the convalescent and acute COVID-19 samples. The analysed material was cDNA or gDNA that came from T cells, B-cell-depleted T cells, or PBMCs.

V dropped 5 bases and J dropped 5 bases, with 18 bases sitting between them. CDR1 and CDR2 (germline): LNHDA, SQIVND (reference sequence). The CDR3 spans 15 residues. How the authors handled the data: Reference gene primer amplification gave nucleated cell count estimates. Repertoires were generated with immunoSEQ multiplex PCR, while TCRdb's copy carries only in-frame clones and drops some. Clone size and V and J calls were adopted from that table, with D and trimming inferred from the DNA. The repertoire holds 150,000 to 170,000 clones, over 65% seen once, with under 2% in the top ten. This sequence joins TRBV19 and TRBJ1-2; a possible D gene is TRBD1 (5 bases). This clonotype originated in an elderly man with acute or convalescent COVID-19. Sequenced input: peripheral blood. CDR3 DNA: TGTGCCAGTAGTCTAGGGAGGGCCAGGGATTATGGCTACACCTTC. This gives the protein CASSLGRARDYGYTF. Complete variable domain (other parts from reference TRBV19 and TRBJ1-2): DGGITQSPKYLFRKEGQNVTLSCEQNLNHDAMYWYRQDPGQGLRLIYYSQIVNDFQKGDIAEGYSVSREKKESFPLTVTSAQKNPTAFYLCASSLGRARDYGYTFGSGTRLTVV.